One and the same sample provided the 12 T cell receptor beta chains below, sequenced in a study of T cell responses to AZD1222 COVID-19 vaccine. Libraries were prepared by immunoSEQ multiplex PCR; TCRdb keeps only in-frame clonotypes and omits some of them. Of tens of thousands of clones in the sample, 89% are singletons; the top ten hold roughly 5.2%. The specimen was peripheral blood, collected 28 days after the second AZD1222 dose. All receptors derive from an adult who received the AZD1222 COVID-19 vaccine.

V gene TRBV18 combines with J gene TRBJ2-1, with D hard to call. The CDR3 runs to 16 residues. CDR1 KGHSH and CDR2 LQKENI come from the germline V gene. The V gene lost 5 bases and the J gene lost 0 bases, with 14 bases spanning the gap. CDR3 DNA sequence: TGTGCCAGCTCAACCGGAACAAGAAGCTCCTACAATGAGCAGTTCTTC. Translating gives CASSTGTRSSYNEQFF.

The rearrangement uses TRBV18 and TRBJ2-3; maybe TRBD2 (6 bases). V was clipped by 3 bases and J by 2 bases, with 15 bases between them. The CDR3 is 16 residues long. Looked up from germline, CDR1 is KGHSH and CDR2 is LQKENI. CDR3 DNA: TGTGCCAGCTCACCGACGGGAGTAGCCCTCACAGATACGCAGTATTTT. Protein: CASSPTGVALTDTQYF.

The chain employs TRBV6-1 and TRBJ2-1; TRBD2 aligns across 7 bases. The trim removed 2 bases at V and 4 bases at J, leaving 5 bases unmatched. The CDR3 covers 15 residues. CDR1 is MNHNS, CDR2 SASEGT, per germline. CDR3 residues: CASSESPSGYNEQFF. The CDR3 DNA follows: TGTGCCAGCAGTGAAAGCCCTAGCGGATACAATGAGCAGTTCTTC.

The J gene is TRBJ1-1, the V gene TRBV7-9; the D is unclear. The CDR3 runs 14 residues. CDR1 is SEHNR, CDR2 FQNEAQ, per germline (reference sequence). The V end was cut by 2 bases, the J end by 6 bases, with 13 bases between. CDR3 DNA sequence: TGTGCCAGCAGCTTAAGTCATGTCGCCGCTGAAGCTTTCTTT. Its translation: CASSLSHVAAEAFF.

The chain links TRBV18 to TRBJ2-1; D remains ambiguous. V was clipped by 2 bases and J by 4 bases, with 12 bases between them. This CDR3 comprises 15 residues. Germline V gene lookup returns CDR1 KGHSH and CDR2 LQKENI. This CDR3 reads CASSPGTVLYNEQFF. The CDR3 DNA is TGTGCCAGCTCACCAGGCACCGTCCTTTACAATGAGCAGTTCTTC.

The V call is TRBV10-3, the J call TRBJ1-5; unclear D gene. Looked up from germline, CDR1 is ENHRY and CDR2 is SYGVKD. This CDR3 spans 15 amino acids. Between the trimmed V and J ends, which lost 5 bases and 6 bases, there was a span of 17 bases. The DNA for the CDR3 is TGTGCCATCAGTCGTCGAAGTCTGGAAGGTCAGCCCCAGCATTTT. Its protein is CAISRRSLEGQPQHF.

The V gene is TRBV6-5, the J gene TRBJ2-7, with 10 nucleotides matching TRBD2. The V segment lost 8 bases and the J segment 4 bases; nucleotides outside the gene matches: 11. This CDR3 has 15 amino acids. Germline V CDR1 and CDR2: MNHEY, SVGAGI. This CDR3 reads CASLTGTSVTYEQYF. The CDR3 DNA is TGTGCCAGCCTAACGGGGACTAGCGTAACATACGAGCAGTACTTC.

The gene calls are TRBV18 and TRBJ1-1, with no clear D. CDR1 KGHSH and CDR2 LQKENI come from the germline V gene. CDR3 size: 13 residues. Trimming removed 3 bases from V and 5 bases from J, with 10 bases in between. DNA for the CDR3: TGTGCCAGCTCACCGGGTCGGGAGACTGAAGCTTTCTTT. Residues: CASSPGRETEAFF.

This clone was observed a single time. The J gene is TRBJ2-2, the V gene TRBV18; 9 bases match TRBD1. V lost 0 bases, J lost 4 bases, and 6 bases stayed unmatched. Per the germline V gene, CDR1 is KGHSH and CDR2 is LQKENI. There are 17 residues in the CDR3. CDR3 DNA sequence: TGTGCCAGCTCACCACCGGGACAGGGCGCCGGCACCGGGGAGCTGTTTTTT. Its translation: CASSPPGQGAGTGELFF.

The V gene is TRBV5-4, the J gene TRBJ1-1; no reliable D call. Germline lookup yields CDR1 SGHNT and CDR2 YYREEE (reference sequence). The length of the CDR3 is 13 residues. The V gene lost 4 bases and the J gene lost 14 bases, with 21 bases spanning the gap. The CDR3, as DNA: TGTGCCAGCAGCAAAGCGGGATTGACGCCGGCATTCTTT. Its translation is CASSKAGLTPAFF.

J is TRBJ1-1 and V is TRBV19; D is perhaps TRBD1 (6 bases). The germline V and J ends were trimmed by 5 bases and 2 bases, with 12 bases remaining between them. The CDR3 consists of 14 residues. The germline CDR1 and CDR2 sequences are LNHDA and SQIVND (reference sequence). The CDR3 DNA is TGTGCCAGTAGTGGGCGGACAGATAACACTGAAGCTTTCTTT. Amino acid sequence: CASSGRTDNTEAFF.

The chain carries TRBV24-1 and TRBJ1-4, with a tentative D call TRBD1 (6 bases). With 4 bases removed from V and 0 bases from J, the gap between germline ends came to 14 bases. CDR1 is KGHDR and CDR2 is SFDVKD in the germline V gene. The CDR3 runs to 17 residues. The DNA of the CDR3 is TGTGCCACCAGTGACCTTAGGACAGCTACAACTAATGAAAAACTGTTTTTT. This encodes CATSDLRTATTNEKLFF.